Shown below are 32 T cell receptor beta chains from a single sample sequenced in a study of spatial heterogeneity in lung cancer. Broader study findings: The study found that expanded intratumoral alpha and beta TCR counts tracked tumor mutation counts.

Time point meaning: sample taken at primary tumor resection. TCRdb itself ran the 5' RACE reads through MiXCR, one entry per CDR3 protein. The sample records 2,500 to 3,000 distinct CDR3 sequences, around 7% being singletons. The antigens of these receptors remain unknown. The material was lung tumor tissue, obtained at surgery. Source of these receptors: a female donor with early-stage non-small cell lung cancer.

In the case of this clonotype: A read error may explain this, as a much larger clone is one base away. This chain uses TRBV7-2 with TRBJ2-7, with TRBD2 matching over 8 bases. The V gene's germline CDR1 is SGHTA and CDR2 FQGNSA. The trim removed 5 bases at V and 0 bases at J, leaving 6 bases unmatched. This CDR3 comprises 15 residues. CDR3 DNA: TGTGCCAGCAGCCAAAGACTAGCGAGCTCCTACGAGCAGTACTTC. Protein sequence: CASSQRLASSYEQYF. The entire variable domain, with the rest obtained from reference TRBV7-2 and TRBJ2-7, is as follows: GAGVSQSPSNKVTEKGKDVELRCDPISGHTALYWYRQSLGQGLEFLIYFQGNSAPDKSGLPSDRFSAERTGGSVSTLTIQRTQQEDSAVYLCASSQRLASSYEQYFGPGTRLTVT.

The chain has TRBV27 and TRBJ1-2; 7 nucleotides line up with TRBD1. The CDR3 has 14 residues. Losses at the gene ends were 5 bases for V and 2 bases for J; bases not matched to a gene: 5. The germline CDR1 and CDR2 sequences are MNHEY and SMNVEV (reference sequence). The CDR3 loop is CASSITGANYGYTF. The CDR3, as DNA: TGTGCCAGCAGTATAACAGGGGCCAACTATGGCTACACCTTC.

By frequency in the sample, this clonotype is medium-sized. The chain uses TRBV7-6 and TRBJ1-2; the D gene is possibly TRBD1 (5 bases). With 3 bases removed from V and 5 bases from J, the gap between germline ends came to 10 bases. Germline assignment: CDR1 SGHVS and CDR2 FNYEAQ. The CDR3 runs to 13 residues. CDR3 region: CASSFAGFYGYTF. In DNA, the CDR3 is TGTGCCAGCAGCTTCGCAGGGTTTTATGGCTACACCTTC.

This clonotype appeared many times. V gene TRBV5-1 combines with J gene TRBJ2-1, with no clear D. V lost 4 bases and J lost 9, with 17 bases in between. The length of the CDR3 is 14 residues. The germline gives CDR1 SGHRS, CDR2 YFSETQ. This chain's CDR3 is CASSRALDVGEQFF. CDR3 bases: TGCGCCAGCAGCAGGGCCCTAGACGTGGGTGAGCAGTTCTTC.

This clonotype is medium-sized within its sample. The chain links TRBV2 to TRBJ2-3; unclear D gene. CDR3 length: 15 amino acids. Trimming shortened V by 1 base and J by 0 bases, and 8 bases separated the two germline ends. Germline assignment: CDR1 SNHLY and CDR2 FYNNEI. Here the CDR3 reads CASSEETFSTDTQYF. The CDR3 nucleotides are TGTGCCAGCAGTGAAGAGACGTTTAGCACAGATACGCAGTATTTT.

This clonotype counts as medium-sized. V is TRBV29-1 and J is TRBJ2-1; 8 bases are shared with TRBD1. Germline CDR1 and CDR2: SQVTM and ANQGSEA. With 3 bases clipped from V and 3 bases from J, the junction kept 4 bases outside the gene matches. The CDR3 runs 14 residues. This chain's CDR3 is CSVDDRGSYNEQFF. The CDR3 DNA follows: TGCAGCGTTGATGACAGGGGAAGCTACAATGAGCAGTTCTTC.

This clonotype is medium-sized in the sample. The rearrangement uses TRBV7-2 and TRBJ2-3, with 9 bases matching TRBD2. Trimming cost V 5 bases and J 2 bases; bases outside gene matches: 8. Germline CDR1 and CDR2: SGHTA and FQGNSA. CDR3 length: 16 residues. DNA for the CDR3: TGTGCCAGCAGCCCCTTGACTAGCGGATACACAGATACGCAGTATTTT. Translated, it gives CASSPLTSGYTDTQYF.

This clonotype appeared a few times. The rearrangement links TRBV15 to TRBJ2-1; 8 nucleotides align to TRBD1. The CDR3 totals 18 residues. Trimming at V came to 5 bases and at J to 2 bases, leaving 14 bases not matched to a gene. Germline values: CDR1 LNHNV, CDR2 YYDKDF (reference sequence). CDR3 loop: CATSQPPQGAYAYNEQFF. The CDR3 DNA sequence: TGTGCCACCAGCCAACCGCCTCAGGGGGCCTACGCCTACAATGAGCAGTTCTTC.

This clonotype was recorded at least ten times. The chain combines TRBV29-1 with TRBJ1-1; 8 bases match TRBD1. The CDR3 contains 14 residues. V lost 7 bases, J lost 1 base, and 8 bases stayed unmatched. Germline-derived CDR1 and CDR2 are SQVTM and ANQGSEA. The chain's CDR3 is CSGTRGTGNTEAFF. The CDR3 DNA reads as TGCAGCGGAACGCGGGGGACAGGGAACACTGAAGCTTTCTTT.

In its sample, this clonotype ranks as medium-sized. The chain couples TRBV30 to TRBJ2-2; D remains ambiguous. This CDR3 is built from 14 residues. V was shortened by 2 bases and J by 5 bases, with 12 bases between the two germline ends. CDR1 is GTSNPN and CDR2 is SVGIG in the germline V gene (reference sequence). The CDR3 protein is CAWSPAMRTGELFF. The DNA of the CDR3 is TGTGCCTGGAGTCCGGCCATGCGGACCGGGGAGCTGTTTTTT.

The chain is built from TRBV7-2 and TRBJ2-1, with TRBD1 matching over 12 bases. V lost 6 bases, J lost 0 bases, and 18 bases stayed unmatched. Looked up from germline, CDR1 is SGHTA and CDR2 is FQGNSA. This CDR3 comprises 21 residues. The CDR3 sequence is CASRSPPPGQGAAFSYNEQFF. DNA of the CDR3: TGTGCCAGCAGATCGCCGCCTCCGGGACAGGGGGCCGCTTTCTCCTACAATGAGCAGTTCTTC.

By sample share, this clonotype is large (0.1 to 1%). This sequence joins TRBV18 and TRBJ2-7; possible D gene TRBD2, 6 bases. The V and J ends lost 3 bases and 6 bases respectively, with 9 bases between them. The CDR3 has 12 residues. Germline V gene lookup returns CDR1 KGHSH and CDR2 LQKENI. CDR3 sequence (DNA): TGTGCCAGCTCACCCGGGGGTAGCGAGCAGTACTTC. This translates into CASSPGGSEQYF.

By share of the sample, this clonotype is medium-sized. The rearrangement joins TRBV30 to TRBJ2-6; D gene ambiguous. V lost 7 bases and J lost 0, with 4 bases in between. In germline, CDR1 is GTSNPN, CDR2 SVGIG (reference sequence). CDR3 length equals 12 residues. Here the CDR3 DNA reads TGTGCCTCTAGCTCTGGGGCCAACGTCCTGACTTTC. This sequence encodes CASSSGANVLTF.

This clonotype ranks as large. The chain links TRBV7-9 to TRBJ2-6; D possibly corresponds to TRBD1 (6 bases). The CDR3 length is 18 residues. Trimming removed 1 base at V and 0 bases at J, with 13 bases between. The germline CDR1 and CDR2 sequences are SEHNR and FQNEAQ (reference sequence). CDR3 sequence: CASSLGPGATSGANVLTF. The CDR3 DNA reads as TGTGCCAGCAGCTTAGGCCCAGGGGCCACCTCTGGGGCCAACGTCCTGACTTTC.

This clonotype was recorded many times. The rearrangement links TRBV7-8 to TRBJ2-5; TRBD2 might be the D (5 bases). CDR1 is SGHVS and CDR2 is FQNEAQ in the germline V gene. The CDR3 sequence is 15 residues long. V lost 7 bases, J lost 4 bases, and 19 bases lay in between. DNA for the CDR3: TGTGCCAGCACCTTCGGGGTGAAAGATCGAGAGACCCAGTACTTC. It translates to CASTFGVKDRETQYF.

This clonotype was picked up many times. The rearrangement links TRBV5-4 to TRBJ1-2; D unresolved. The CDR3 is 14 amino acids. Germline V gene data show CDR1 as SGHNT and CDR2 as YYREEE (reference sequence). V shed 0 bases and J shed 1 base, with 7 bases lying between them. CDR3 in amino acids: CASSLGVVNYGYTF. The CDR3 bases are TGTGCCAGCAGCTTGGGTGTAGTTAACTATGGCTACACCTTC.

By sample fraction, this clonotype is medium-sized. The V call is TRBV4-1, the J call TRBJ2-7; TRBD1 aligns across 7 bases. CDR1 and CDR2 (germline): MGHRA, YSYEKL. Trimming at V came to 4 bases and at J to 0 bases, leaving 3 bases not matched to a gene. The CDR3 runs 14 residues. The CDR3 spells CASSPRQGSYEQYF. In DNA, the CDR3 is TGCGCCAGCAGCCCCCGACAGGGCTCCTACGAGCAGTACTTC.

Sample share makes this clonotype medium-sized. The J gene is TRBJ1-1, the V gene TRBV2, with unresolved D. This CDR3 is built from 14 residues. Germline values: CDR1 SNHLY, CDR2 FYNNEI. V lost 4 bases to trimming and J lost 4 bases, with 13 bases between them. The CDR3 bases are TGTGCCAGCAGTGGCGGCCAGCCCACCACTGAAGCTTTCTTT. It encodes CASSGGQPTTEAFF.

This clonotype is deemed medium-sized (0.01 to 0.1%). The gene calls are TRBV5-1 and TRBJ2-5; TRBD1 matches at 7 bases. Germline V gene data show CDR1 as SGHRS and CDR2 as YFSETQ. Germline trimming cut 2 bases from V and 1 base from J; bases unmatched to any gene: 2. The CDR3 extends over 14 amino acids. CDR3 sequence reads: CASSFRDSQETQYF. The DNA for the CDR3 is TGCGCCAGCAGCTTCCGGGACAGCCAAGAGACCCAGTACTTC.

This clonotype is labeled as medium-sized (0.01 to 0.1%). The chain carries TRBV7-8 and TRBJ1-6; D is perhaps TRBD1 (6 bases). Trimming took 5 bases from V and 4 from J, leaving 9 bases between them. The CDR3 is 14 amino acids. CDR1 is SGHVS and CDR2 is FQNEAQ in the germline V gene. The CDR3, as DNA: TGTGCCAGCAGCCCGGACAGATATAATTCACCCCTCCACTTT. This encodes CASSPDRYNSPLHF. The full variable domain, with the rest looked up from reference TRBV7-8 and TRBJ1-6, is GAGVSQSPRYKVAKRGQDVALRCDPISGHVSLFWYQQALGQGPEFLTYFQNEAQLDKSGLPSDRFFAERPEGSVSTLKIQRTQQEDSAVYLCASSPDRYNSPLHFGNGTRLTVT.

This clonotype came up a few times. V gene TRBV9 combines with J gene TRBJ1-6; unclear D gene. The CDR3 extends over 14 amino acids. Germline values: CDR1 SGDLS, CDR2 YYNGEE. V lost 7 bases and J 4 bases, leaving 12 bases between the germline ends. The CDR3 bases are TGTGCCAGCTCCCCGGGGTTATATAATTCACCCCTCCACTTT. Amino acids: CASSPGLYNSPLHF.

This clonotype is classed as medium-sized. The V and J genes are TRBV6-5 and TRBJ2-7; possibly TRBD1 for D (5 bases). CDR1 MNHEY and CDR2 SVGAGI come from the germline V gene. There are 13 residues in the CDR3. V dropped 0 bases and J dropped 6 bases, with 9 bases sitting between them. The CDR3 sequence: CASSYSKGSEQYF. Here the CDR3 DNA reads TGTGCCAGCAGTTACTCGAAGGGGTCCGAGCAGTACTTC.

By its share, this clonotype is large. The V and J genes are TRBV2 and TRBJ1-2; 7 bases are shared with TRBD1. V was clipped by 4 bases and J by 8 bases; unmatched bases: 16. This CDR3 is built from 16 residues. The V gene's germline CDR1 is SNHLY and CDR2 FYNNEI. Written as DNA, the CDR3 is TGTGCCAGCAGTGTCCCCGGCAGGGGGGCTGAGCCGGGCTACACCTTC. This gives the protein CASSVPGRGAEPGYTF.

This clonotype is judged large. V usage is TRBV7-2 and J usage is TRBJ2-1, with TRBD1 matching 7 bases. Germline assignment: CDR1 SGHTA and CDR2 FQGNSA. After removal of 5 bases from V and 2 bases from J, the junction contained 6 bases not matched to a gene. This CDR3 region has 15 residues. CDR3 loop: CASSLDRVAYNEQFF. The CDR3 coding sequence is TGTGCCAGCAGCCTCGACAGGGTCGCCTACAATGAGCAGTTCTTC. The full variable domain, in which reference TRBV7-2 and TRBJ2-1 provide the parts outside the CDR3, is GAGVSQSPSNKVTEKGKDVELRCDPISGHTALYWYRQSLGQGLEFLIYFQGNSAPDKSGLPSDRFSAERTGGSVSTLTIQRTQQEDSAVYLCASSLDRVAYNEQFFGPGTRLTVL.

By share, this clonotype counts as medium-sized. J is TRBJ2-1 and V is TRBV5-4; the match to TRBD2 covers 11 bases. Germline V CDR1 and CDR2: SGHNT, YYREEE (reference sequence). The CDR3 is 15 amino acids. The V and J ends lost 0 bases and 8 bases, in that order; junction bases with no gene match: 4. CDR3 sequence (DNA): TGTGCCAGCAGCTTGGCCGGGACTAGCGGTGATGAGCAGTTCTTC. This sequence encodes CASSLAGTSGDEQFF.

By share, this clonotype ranks as medium-sized. The rearrangement links TRBV5-6 to TRBJ1-1; D is possibly TRBD1 (5 bases). V lost 9 bases and J lost 6, with 24 bases in between. The CDR3 is made up of 15 amino acids. CDR1 SGHDT and CDR2 YYEEEE come from the germline V gene. CDR3 bases: TGTGCCACGAGTAGAGGGCCCGCCGCGGGGGCTGAAGCTTTCTTT. This encodes CATSRGPAAGAEAFF.

This clonotype qualifies as medium-sized. The genes are TRBV14 and TRBJ1-6; 8 positions agree with TRBD1. Germline CDR1 and CDR2: SGHDN and FVKESK. This CDR3 region has 17 residues. J was trimmed by 0 bases and V by 4 bases; bases with no gene match: 5. The CDR3 loop reads CASSPWTGSSYNSPLHF. CDR3 DNA sequence: TGTGCCAGCAGCCCTTGGACAGGGAGCTCCTATAATTCACCCCTCCACTTT.

Relative to its sample, this clonotype is medium-sized. This chain connects TRBV2 to TRBJ2-5; 9 bases align to TRBD2. The CDR3 spans 17 residues. After removal of 4 bases from V and 2 bases from J, the junction contained 11 bases not matched to a gene. CDR1 SNHLY and CDR2 FYNNEI come from the germline V gene. The CDR3 sequence: CASSGESSGGWQETQYF. The CDR3 DNA follows: TGTGCCAGCAGTGGAGAGTCAAGCGGGGGGTGGCAAGAGACCCAGTACTTC.

This clonotype came up many times. The chain has TRBV29-1 and TRBJ2-1; D is possibly TRBD1 (6 bases). Looked up from germline, CDR1 is SQVTM and CDR2 is ANQGSEA. The V end lost 6 bases, the J end lost 6 bases, and 15 bases lay between the germline ends. The CDR3 consists of 13 residues. The CDR3 spells CSVLRGWGNEQFF. Here the CDR3 DNA reads TGCAGCGTGCTCAGGGGATGGGGCAATGAGCAGTTCTTC.

By sample fraction, this clonotype is medium-sized. The chain combines TRBV30 with TRBJ2-2; D tentatively reads TRBD1 or TRBD2 (5 bases each). Trimming removed 3 bases from V and 4 bases from J, with 18 bases in between. Per germline, CDR1 GTSNPN and CDR2 SVGIG (reference sequence). CDR3 length: 16 residues. The CDR3 loop reads CAWRGPSLGRTGELFF. CDR3 nucleotides: TGTGCCTGGAGGGGACCCTCGTTAGGACGCACCGGGGAGCTGTTTTTT.

This clonotype was counted ten times or more. The gene calls are TRBV12-3 or TRBV12-4 and TRBJ1-1, with 7 bases matching TRBD1. With 6 bases clipped from V and 3 bases from J, the junction kept 4 bases outside the gene matches. The CDR3 runs to 13 residues. This CDR3 reads CASRRTGDTEAFF. CDR3 nucleotide sequence: TGTGCCAGCAGGCGCACAGGGGACACTGAAGCTTTCTTT.

Ten or more counts support this clonotype. V gene TRBV4-2 combines with J gene TRBJ2-3, with D perhaps matching TRBD1 (6 bases). Germline CDR1 is LGHNA and CDR2 is YNFKEQ. Deletions cut 0 bases from V and 8 bases from J, with 6 bases between. The CDR3 runs 12 residues. In DNA, the CDR3 is TGTGCCAGCAGCCAAGAAGGGGGTACGCAGTATTTT. It is translated as CASSQEGGTQYF.